The T cell receptor (beta chain) under discussion was sequenced for a study of T cells after yellow fever vaccination. The CDR3 runs 15 residues. The V gene end was trimmed by 0 bases and the J gene end by 6 bases; junction bases not matched to a gene: 7. The germline CDR1 and CDR2 sequences are SGHRS and YFSETQ. This clonotype has only a few counts. MiXCR was run by TCRdb on the 5' RACE reads, yielding one entry per CDR3 protein. Seen here are hundreds of thousands of distinct CDR3 sequences, approximately 3.9% observed once, and the top ten hold around 24%. This specimen was PBMCs, taken on the day of the yellow fever booster vaccination. This clonotype was sampled from a man aged 18 to 29 who received the YFV17D yellow fever vaccine. The V and J genes are TRBV5-1 and TRBJ1-2; 8 nucleotides match TRBD1. The CDR3 DNA sequence: TGCGCCAGCAGCTTGGGGCAGGGGGCCTCGAATGGCTACACCTTC. It codes for CASSLGQGASNGYTF.